One and the same sample provided the 16 T cell receptor beta chains below, sequenced in a study of T cell changes during pregnancy in multiple sclerosis. The table came from immunoSEQ multiplex PCR; TCRdb's copy has only in-frame clones and leaves some out. This sample carries 50,000 to 65,000 clones, roughly 90% of them seen once, and the ten largest clones take approximately 1.8%. The sample was peripheral blood, taken in the first trimester of pregnancy. The receptors were gathered from a female donor with multiple sclerosis, enrolled in a pregnancy study.

V gene TRBV25-1 combines with J gene TRBJ2-5; weak D call: TRBD1 (6 bases). Germline CDR1 and CDR2: MGHDK and SYGVNS. The CDR3 is 15 amino acids. V shed 2 bases and J shed 5 bases, with 15 bases lying between them. Written as DNA, the CDR3 is TGTGCCAGCAGTGAACCATCGACAGGTTGGGAGACCCAGTACTTC. The encoded protein is CASSEPSTGWETQYF. Supplemented by reference TRBV25-1 and TRBJ2-5, the full variable domain reads EADIYQTPRYLVIGTGKKITLECSQTMGHDKMYWYQQDPGMELHLIHYSYGVNSTEKGDLSSESTVSRIRTEHFPLTLESARPSHTSQYLCASSEPSTGWETQYFGPGTRLLVL.

V gene TRBV5-1 combines with J gene TRBJ1-1, with D unclear. There are 14 residues in the CDR3. The V end was cut by 0 bases, the J end by 0 bases, with 6 bases between. Germline V CDR1 and CDR2: SGHRS, YFSETQ. The CDR3 reads CASSLALMNTEAFF. In DNA form, the CDR3 reads TGCGCCAGCAGCTTGGCTCTTATGAACACTGAAGCTTTCTTT.

The chain recombines TRBV7-3 with TRBJ2-1; the match to TRBD2 covers 10 bases. Germline trimming cut 5 bases from V and 0 bases from J; bases unmatched to any gene: 10. This CDR3 region has 18 residues. Germline CDR1 is SGHTA and CDR2 is FQGTGA. This chain's CDR3 is CASSPGTASGSSYNEQFF. In nucleotides, the CDR3 is TGTGCCAGCAGCCCGGGGACGGCTAGCGGGAGCTCCTACAATGAGCAGTTCTTC. Supplemented by reference TRBV7-3 and TRBJ2-1, the full variable domain reads GAGVSQTPSNKVTEKGKYVELRCDPISGHTALYWYRQSLGQGPEFLIYFQGTGAADDSGLPNDRFFAVRPEGSVSTLKIQRTERGDSAVYLCASSPGTASGSSYNEQFFGPGTRLTVL.

The chain is built from TRBV4-1 and TRBJ1-1; 8 nucleotides agree with TRBD1. The trim removed 0 bases at V and 6 bases at J, leaving 15 bases unmatched. The CDR3 is 18 residues long. Germline V lookup: CDR1 MGHRA, CDR2 YSYEKL. This CDR3 reads CASSQEAPNQGARSEAFF. Written as DNA, the CDR3 is TGCGCCAGCAGCCAAGAGGCTCCCAACCAGGGGGCGAGGTCTGAAGCTTTCTTT.

V gene TRBV18 combines with J gene TRBJ2-1; perhaps TRBD1 as D (6 bases). CDR3 length: 16 residues. Germline V gene sequence: CDR1 KGHSH, CDR2 LQKENI. The V and J ends lost 2 bases and 2 bases respectively, with 13 bases between them. This chain's CDR3 is CASSPYVGTTYNEQFF. The CDR3 DNA reads as TGTGCCAGCTCACCATACGTTGGGACAACCTACAATGAGCAGTTCTTC.

CDR3 loop: CASSLFADYGYTF. CDR3 DNA sequence: TGTGCCAGCAGTTTATTCGCGGACTATGGCTACACCTTC. The J gene is TRBJ1-2, the V gene TRBV28; D not resolved. This CDR3 is built from 13 residues. CDR1 and CDR2 (germline): MDHEN, SYDVKM. V shed 1 base and J shed 3 bases, with 6 bases lying between them.

This chain links TRBV10-3 with TRBJ2-1; 11 bases match TRBD2. V lost 2 bases, J lost 9 bases, and 6 bases stayed unmatched. The length of the CDR3 is 15 residues. Germline V gene data show CDR1 as ENHRY and CDR2 as SYGVKD. CDR3 nucleotide sequence: TGTGCCATCAGTGAGGCTAGCGGGAGGTTTGGTGAGCAGTTCTTC. It specifies CAISEASGRFGEQFF.

The CDR3 DNA reads TGTGCCAGCAGTTCACAGGGGGCCACTGAAGCTTTCTTT. Protein: CASSSQGATEAFF. The V gene is TRBV27, the J gene TRBJ1-1; TRBD1 aligns across 9 bases. Germline-derived CDR1 and CDR2 are MNHEY and SMNVEV (reference sequence). This CDR3 is built from 13 residues. The J segment lost 4 bases and the V segment lost 4 bases, leaving 1 base of the junction unmatched.

J is TRBJ2-3 and V is TRBV5-1, with 10 bases that match TRBD2. The V segment lost 4 bases and the J segment 1 base; nucleotides outside the gene matches: 3. The CDR3 contains 15 residues. CDR1 SGHRS and CDR2 YFSETQ come from the germline V gene. DNA for the CDR3: TGCGCCAGCAGCCCTGGGACTAGCGGCACAGATACGCAGTATTTT. As protein: CASSPGTSGTDTQYF.

This chain links TRBV30 with TRBJ2-6; TRBD2 aligns across 10 bases. From germline, CDR1 is GTSNPN and CDR2 SVGIG (reference sequence). V lost 4 bases and J lost 1; bases outside the gene matches: 4. The CDR3 is 16 amino acids. The CDR3 region is CAWTSGSASGANVLTF. Written as DNA, the CDR3 is TGTGCCTGGACTAGCGGGAGTGCGTCTGGGGCCAACGTCCTGACTTTC.

V usage is TRBV4-1 and J usage is TRBJ1-4, with D uncertain. Between the trimmed V and J ends, which lost 4 bases and 2 bases, there was a span of 14 bases. CDR3 length: 16 residues. Germline V gene sequence: CDR1 MGHRA, CDR2 YSYEKL. In DNA, the CDR3 is TGCGCCAGCAGCCCCGAGGCGGTTCCCACTAATGAAAAACTGTTTTTT. Its protein is CASSPEAVPTNEKLFF.

V and J are TRBV12-5 and TRBJ2-1, with 8 bases identical to TRBD2. CDR3 length: 12 amino acids. V shed 6 bases and J 12 bases; nucleotides not matched to a gene: 7. Looked up from germline, CDR1 is LGHNT and CDR2 is FRNRAP. CDR3 residues: CASGRGGETQFF. The CDR3 region has the DNA TGTGCTAGTGGCCGGGGGGGGGAGACGCAGTTCTTC. Full variable domain (rest looked up from reference TRBV12-5 and TRBJ2-1): DARVTQTPRHKVTEMGQEVTMRCQPILGHNTVFWYRQTMMQGLELLAYFRNRAPLDDSGMPKDRFSAEMPDATLATLKIQPSEPRDSAVYFCASGRGGETQFFGPGTRLTVL.

By its share, this clone is medium-sized. Other DNA variants within this sample encode the same CDR3. The rearrangement joins TRBV6-4 to TRBJ2-7; 11 bases line up with TRBD2. The V gene end was trimmed by 3 bases and the J gene end by 0 bases; junction bases not matched to a gene: 1. Per germline, CDR1 MRHNA and CDR2 SNTAGT. This CDR3 region has 15 residues. CDR3 sequence reads: CASSEGLAGSYEQYF. CDR3 coding DNA: TGTGCCAGCAGTGAAGGACTAGCGGGCTCCTACGAGCAGTACTTC.

The gene calls are TRBV5-4 and TRBJ1-1; 8 nucleotides align to TRBD1. Germline V gives CDR1 SGHNT, CDR2 YYREEE (reference sequence). The length of the CDR3 is 14 residues. The junction had 12 bases not matched to a gene; V was cut back by 3 bases and J by 11 bases. The CDR3: CASSSRTGKDEAFF. Written as DNA, the CDR3 is TGTGCCAGCAGCTCGCGGACAGGGAAGGATGAGGCTTTCTTT.

The genes are TRBV19 and TRBJ2-7; 7 positions agree with TRBD2. Germline assignment: CDR1 LNHDA and CDR2 SQIVND (reference sequence). With 3 bases clipped from V and 6 bases from J, the junction kept 11 bases outside the gene matches. The CDR3 runs 15 residues. CDR3 loop: CASSMGSGKRLEQYF. The CDR3 region has the DNA TGTGCCAGTAGTATGGGGAGCGGGAAGCGTCTCGAGCAGTACTTC. Looking up the rest from reference TRBV19 and TRBJ2-7 gives the full variable domain: DGGITQSPKYLFRKEGQNVTLSCEQNLNHDAMYWYRQDPGQGLRLIYYSQIVNDFQKGDIAEGYSVSREKKESFPLTVTSAQKNPTAFYLCASSMGSGKRLEQYFGPGTRLTVT.

This rearrangement joins TRBV30 to TRBJ2-7, with TRBD1 matching 7 bases. CDR1 is GTSNPN, CDR2 SVGIG, per germline (reference sequence). This CDR3 is built from 14 residues. J was trimmed by 6 bases and V by 2 bases; bases with no gene match: 10. For the CDR3, the DNA is TGTGCCTGGAGTTTTCGGACAGGCAGACTCGAGCAGTACTTC. Its protein product is CAWSFRTGRLEQYF.